There are many counts of the clone carrying this T cell receptor (beta chain). What it recognizes is unknown. The CDR3 extends over 12 amino acids. V was cut by 6 bases and J by 6 bases, with 12 bases left in between. The data were taken from a study of CD8+CD57+ T cells in acquired aplastic anemia. Overall study context: CD4+ and CD8+ cells, once sorted, gave DNA averaging around 3.4 ug. General observations from the study: Controls and patients did not differ significantly in CD8+ Simpson's diversity. The same twenty-nine CD8+ CDR3 sequences occurred in patients and in controls.

TCR beta VDJ and CDR3 were profiled, and genomic DNA was the template. MiXCR, applied by TCRdb to the reads, yields one record per CDR3 protein. The table includes around 250,000 distinct CDR3 sequences, 45% to 70% detected once. The specimen was sorted CD4+, CD8+, or CD8+CD57+ T cells (not recorded which) from PBMCs. This receptor was identified in a human donor with severe aplastic anemia or a healthy control (not recorded which). The chain combines TRBV12-3 or TRBV12-4 with TRBJ2-7; TRBD2 is a possible D gene (6 bases). CDR3: CASSRGLGEQYF. The CDR3 DNA reads TGTGCCAGCAGCCGGGGACTTGGCGAGCAGTACTTC.